Listed below are T cell receptor beta chains from one sample, sequenced in a study of cytomegalovirus exposure and HLA in healthy donors. Repertoires were generated with immunoSEQ multiplex PCR, while TCRdb's copy carries only in-frame clones and drops some. The table includes under 150,000 clones, 75% to 90% detected once. Sequencing was carried out using PBMCs. Receptors originate from a woman in her forties in good health and CMV-seropositive. CDR3s include the opening cysteine and the closing phenylalanine or tryptophan. D genes are given only for firm matches. Some rows have no size entry. The others give once, few or many, or a class for an expanded clone.

abundance	j_gene	d_gene	v_gene	CDR3aa	CDR3nt
few	TRBJ2-7	.	TRBV29-1	CSVEGRVLNEQYF	TGCAGCGTCGAAGGCAGGGTTCTTAACGAGCAGTACTTC
.	TRBJ1-1	.	TRBV7-9	CASSLDSGVNKEAFF	TGTGCCAGCAGCTTAGATTCGGGGGTGAACAAGGAAGCCTTCTTT
.	TRBJ2-7	TRBD1	TRBV6-1	CASSTGTGGYEQYF	TGTGCCAGCAGCACCGGGACAGGGGGCTACGAGCAGTACTTC
.	TRBJ2-7	.	TRBV4-2	CASRANRDEQYF	TGTGCCAGCAGGGCTAACAGGGACGAGCAGTACTTC
.	TRBJ2-1	.	TRBV5-1	CASSLGLSSSYNEQFF	TGCGCCAGCAGCTTGGGTCTATCAAGCTCCTACAATGAGCAGTTCTTC
once	TRBJ1-3	.	TRBV2	CASSAVNSGNTIYF	TGTGCCAGCAGTGCGGTCAACTCTGGAAACACCATATATTTT
.	TRBJ1-5	TRBD1	TRBV6-6	CASSPQGASNQPQHF	TGTGCCAGCAGTCCCCAGGGGGCTAGCAATCAGCCCCAGCATTTT
.	TRBJ1-1	.	TRBV30	CAWNQGVATEAFF	TGTGCCTGGAATCAAGGGGTCGCCACTGAAGCTTTCTTT
.	TRBJ2-7	TRBD2	TRBV9	CASSAGGDQYF	TGTGCCAGCAGCGCCGGGGGGGACCAGTACTTC
once	TRBJ1-5	TRBD1	TRBV5-6	CASSFYDRDQPQHF	TGTGCCAGCAGCTTCTATGACAGGGATCAGCCCCAGCATTTT
.	TRBJ1-1	.	TRBV18	CASSPSGGAGEAFF	TGTGCCAGCTCACCATCAGGAGGCGCTGGTGAAGCTTTCTTT
.	TRBJ1-5	.	TRBV28	CASSLSNSNQPQHF	TGTGCCAGCAGTTTATCTAATAGCAATCAGCCCCAGCATTTT
.	TRBJ1-1	TRBD1	TRBV5-1	CASSLAKMAGGESTTEAFF	TGCGCCAGCAGCTTGGCCAAGATGGCAGGGGGCGAGTCGACCACTGAAGCTTTCTTT
.	TRBJ2-7	TRBD2	TRBV19	CASSITPGLAGRYEQYF	TGTGCCAGTAGTATAACCCCGGGACTAGCGGGAAGGTACGAGCAGTACTTC
few	TRBJ2-4	.	TRBV29-1	CSAGGARAKNIQYF	TGCAGCGCTGGCGGGGCACGAGCCAAAAACATTCAGTACTTC
.	TRBJ1-6	.	TRBV5-5	CASSPLTGNSPLHF	TGTGCCAGCAGCCCGCTCACAGGGAATTCACCCCTCCACTTT
few	TRBJ2-5	TRBD1	TRBV5-1	CASSNGGTVGGETQYF	TGCGCCAGCAGCAATGGTGGGACAGTAGGTGGAGAGACCCAGTACTTC
.	TRBJ2-7	.	TRBV7-2	CASSPGLYEQYF	TGTGCCAGCAGCCCGGGACTGTACGAGCAGTACTTC
.	TRBJ2-3	.	TRBV9	CASSVAPGDSTDTQYF	TGTGCCAGCAGCGTAGCTCCCGGGGATTCCACAGATACGCAGTATTTT
.	TRBJ2-1	TRBD2	TRBV27	CASSLVAGAYNEQFF	TGTGCCAGCAGTTTAGTAGCGGGAGCTTACAATGAGCAGTTCTTC
few	TRBJ2-3	.	TRBV18	CASSPTGSDTQYF	TGTGCCAGCTCACCAACGGGGTCAGATACGCAGTATTTT
.	TRBJ2-2	.	TRBV9	CASSAQNTGELFF	TGTGCCAGCAGCGCACAGAACACCGGGGAGCTGTTTTTT
.	TRBJ2-3	TRBD1	TRBV19	CASSITDRGSTDTQYF	TGTGCCAGCAGTATAACGGACAGGGGGAGCACAGATACGCAGTATTTT
once	TRBJ1-1	.	TRBV2	CASSVSRPLGAFF	TGTGCCAGCAGTGTAAGCAGACCTCTCGGGGCTTTCTTT
.	TRBJ1-4	TRBD1	TRBV28	CASSFLQGAGNEKLFF	TGTGCCAGCAGTTTCCTACAGGGGGCGGGTAATGAAAAACTGTTTTTT
.	TRBJ1-4	.	TRBV5-1	CASSLRGINEKLFF	TGCGCCAGCAGCTTGAGAGGGATTAATGAAAAACTGTTTTTT
.	TRBJ1-1	.	TRBV11-3	CASSLDQRNTEAFF	TGTGCCAGCAGCTTAGACCAGCGAAACACTGAAGCTTTCTTT
.	TRBJ1-4	.	TRBV14	CASSPHLNEKLFF	TGTGCCAGCAGCCCCCACCTAAATGAAAAACTGTTTTTT
.	TRBJ2-2	.	TRBV5-1	CASSSTVVTGELFF	TGCGCCAGCAGCTCGACAGTGGTCACCGGGGAGCTGTTTTTT
.	TRBJ2-2	TRBD2	TRBV7-8	CASSLTSGRAGILFF	TGTGCCAGCAGCTTGACTAGCGGGAGGGCTGGGATACTGTTTTTT
once	TRBJ1-2	.	TRBV18	CASSPPVVEGYTF	TGTGCCAGCTCACCACCGGTAGTCGAGGGCTACACCTTC
.	TRBJ1-2	.	TRBV9	CASSVDPLGGGYTF	TGTGCCAGCAGCGTAGATCCCCTCGGCGGGGGCTACACCTTC